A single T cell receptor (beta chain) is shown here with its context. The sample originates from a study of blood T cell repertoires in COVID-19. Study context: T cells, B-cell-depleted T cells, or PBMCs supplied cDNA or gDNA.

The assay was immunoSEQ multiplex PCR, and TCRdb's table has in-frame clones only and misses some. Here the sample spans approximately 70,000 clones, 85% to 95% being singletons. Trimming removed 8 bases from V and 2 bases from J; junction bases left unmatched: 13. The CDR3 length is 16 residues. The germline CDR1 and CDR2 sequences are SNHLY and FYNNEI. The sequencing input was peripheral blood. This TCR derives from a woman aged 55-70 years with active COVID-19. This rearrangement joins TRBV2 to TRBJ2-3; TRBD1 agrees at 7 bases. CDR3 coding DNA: TGTGCCAGCGGAGGTTTTTCGGACAGGTACACAGATACGCAGTATTTT. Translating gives CASGGFSDRYTDTQYF.